The sequence of this T cell receptor (beta chain) was determined in a study of CD8+CD57+ T cells in acquired aplastic anemia. Looking at the study overall: Quantities of DNA derived from sorted CD4+ and CD8+ cells averaged around 3 ug.

In its sample, this clonotype was seen many times. The antigen is unknown. Germline-derived CDR1 and CDR2 are SGDLS and YYNGEE. The CDR3 totals 19 residues. The junction had 11 bases not matched to a gene; V was cut back by 3 bases and J by 1 base. Profiling of TCR beta VDJ combinations and CDR3 sequences used genomic DNA as template. MiXCR, run by TCRdb on the reads, gives a single entry per CDR3 protein. Of 200,000 or so distinct CDR3 sequences in the sample, 40% to 50% are singletons; the top ten hold approximately 9.4%. Study observations and caveats: It was found that almost 30 CD8+ CDR3 sequences were shared between patients and controls. Significant differences in CD8+ Simpson's diversity were not observed between patients and controls.

Patients picked for sequencing had shown CD8+CD57+ cell expansion detected by flow cytometry. Therapy had not been given to patients before blood sampling. The chain is built from TRBV9 and TRBJ2-7, with TRBD2 identical over 15 bases. This clonotype originated in a human donor with aplastic anemia. Sequencing used sorted CD4+, CD8+, or CD8+CD57+ T cells (not recorded which) from PBMCs. The CDR3, as DNA: TGTGCCAGCAGCGCTCCGGTAGGGACTAGCGGGGGGCAGTCCTACGAGCAGTACTTC. Translating it yields CASSAPVGTSGGQSYEQYF.